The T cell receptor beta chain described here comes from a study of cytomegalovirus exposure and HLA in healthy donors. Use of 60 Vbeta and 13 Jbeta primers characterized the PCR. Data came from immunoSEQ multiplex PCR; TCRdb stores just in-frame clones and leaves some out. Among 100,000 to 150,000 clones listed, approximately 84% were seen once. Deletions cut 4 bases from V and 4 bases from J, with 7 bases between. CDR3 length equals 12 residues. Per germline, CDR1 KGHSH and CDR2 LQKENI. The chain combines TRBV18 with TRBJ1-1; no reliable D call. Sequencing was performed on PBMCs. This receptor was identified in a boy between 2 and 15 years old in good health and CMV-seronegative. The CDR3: CASSLGATEAFF. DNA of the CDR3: TGTGCCAGCTCACTGGGAGCCACTGAAGCTTTCTTT.